The rows below give T cell receptor beta chains drawn from one sample of a study of T cell clonotyping in hematopoietic cell transplantation. TCRdb's table, derived via immunoSEQ multiplex PCR, lists solely in-frame clones and lacks some. The sample contains 50,000 or so clones, roughly 80% of which appear only once. Here the sequenced sample was peripheral blood mononuclear cells, taken before stem cell transplant. The receptors originated from a man aged 60 to 69 with myelodysplastic syndrome. Some clones in this sample may be carry-over from other donors' samples. CDR3s include the opening cysteine and the closing phenylalanine or tryptophan. The D gene is left open where the match is weak. Rows give clone size only sometimes, using once, few, many, or a class for an expanded clone.

CDR3: CASSQGSGFAYEQYF
DNA: TGTGCCAGCAGCCAAGGTTCGGGGTTTGCCTACGAGCAGTACTTC
size: NA
J: TRBJ2-7
D: NA
V: TRBV14

CDR3: CASSESGDTYEQYF
DNA: TGCGCCAGCAGTGAGTCGGGGGACACCTACGAGCAGTACTTC
size: NA
J: TRBJ2-7
D: NA
V: TRBV10-1

CDR3: CASSLRGQAFF
DNA: TGTGCCAGCAGCTTGAGGGGACAAGCTTTCTTT
size: NA
J: TRBJ1-1
D: NA
V: TRBV5-6

CDR3: CASSLVGGYGYTF
DNA: TGTGCCAGCAGCTTAGTCGGGGGCTATGGCTACACCTTC
size: few
J: TRBJ1-2
D: NA
V: TRBV7-9

CDR3: CASSLGRGRAYGYTF
DNA: TGTGCCAGCAGCTTAGGAAGGGGGAGGGCCTATGGCTACACCTTC
size: NA
J: TRBJ1-2
D: NA
V: TRBV7-2

CDR3: CASSNREETQYF
DNA: TGTGCCAGCAGCAACAGGGAGGAGACCCAGTACTTC
size: NA
J: TRBJ2-5
D: NA
V: TRBV6-5

CDR3: CAWSFGFGNTEAFF
DNA: TGTGCCTGGAGTTTTGGGTTCGGGAACACTGAAGCTTTCTTT
size: NA
J: TRBJ1-1
D: NA
V: TRBV30

CDR3: CASSETGTGGYGYTF
DNA: TGTGCCAGCAGCGAAACGGGCACAGGGGGCTATGGCTACACCTTC
size: NA
J: TRBJ1-2
D: TRBD1
V: TRBV4-2

CDR3: CASSDSAGGAHGYTF
DNA: TGTGCCAGCAGTGACTCGGCGGGGGGCGCGCATGGCTACACCTTC
size: few
J: TRBJ1-2
D: NA
V: TRBV6-4

CDR3: CAISEARRSTEAFF
DNA: TGTGCCATCAGCGAAGCTCGACGGTCCACTGAAGCTTTCTTT
size: NA
J: TRBJ1-1
D: NA
V: TRBV10-3

CDR3: CASSRTSGGADTQYF
DNA: TGTGCCAGTAGTAGGACTAGCGGGGGGGCAGATACGCAGTATTTT
size: NA
J: TRBJ2-3
D: TRBD2
V: TRBV19

CDR3: CASSQRTGENSPLHF
DNA: TGTGCCAGCAGTCAACGGACAGGGGAAAATTCACCCCTCCACTTT
size: NA
J: TRBJ1-6
D: TRBD1
V: TRBV2

CDR3: CSVARGQGYEQYF
DNA: TGCAGCGTTGCCCGGGGACAGGGCTACGAGCAGTACTTC
size: NA
J: TRBJ2-7
D: TRBD1
V: TRBV29-1

CDR3: CASSLDNRVKGGELFF
DNA: TGTGCCAGCAGCTTAGATAACAGGGTTAAAGGCGGGGAGCTGTTTTTT
size: NA
J: TRBJ2-2
D: NA
V: TRBV11-2

CDR3: CASSYSDRNKNIQYF
DNA: TGTGCCAGCAGTTACTCAGATCGGAATAAAAACATTCAGTACTTC
size: NA
J: TRBJ2-4
D: NA
V: TRBV6-6

CDR3: CAISEGTGTGQETQYF
DNA: TGTGCCATCAGTGAGGGTACCGGGACAGGGCAAGAGACCCAGTACTTC
size: NA
J: TRBJ2-5
D: TRBD1
V: TRBV10-3

CDR3: CASSLTGGPSTQYF
DNA: TGTGCCAGCAGCTTAACGGGGGGCCCTTCTACGCAGTATTTT
size: once
J: TRBJ2-3
D: NA
V: TRBV7-3

CDR3: CSAIRRETQYF
DNA: TGCAGTGCCATCCGCCGAGAGACCCAGTACTTC
size: NA
J: TRBJ2-5
D: NA
V: TRBV20-1

CDR3: CASSPHYPGQPQHF
DNA: TGTGCCAGCAGTCCACACTATCCAGGGCAGCCCCAGCATTTT
size: NA
J: TRBJ1-5
D: NA
V: TRBV28

CDR3: CASSFGQLGTEAFF
DNA: TGCGCCAGCAGCTTCGGACAGCTCGGAACTGAAGCTTTCTTT
size: once
J: TRBJ1-1
D: NA
V: TRBV4-3

CDR3: CASSFRWDQPQHF
DNA: TGTGCCAGCAGCTTTCGGTGGGATCAGCCCCAGCATTTT
size: NA
J: TRBJ1-5
D: NA
V: TRBV7-2

CDR3: CASSEAGGANWYQETQYF
DNA: TGTGCCAGCAGTGAAGCTGGGGGGGCGAATTGGTACCAAGAGACCCAGTACTTC
size: NA
J: TRBJ2-5
D: NA
V: TRBV2

CDR3: CASSAFRGGYTF
DNA: TGTGCCAGCAGCGCGTTCAGGGGTGGCTACACCTTC
size: NA
J: TRBJ1-2
D: NA
V: TRBV7-2

CDR3: CASGLSNEQFF
DNA: TGTGCTAGTGGTTTATCCAATGAGCAGTTCTTC
size: once
J: TRBJ2-1
D: NA
V: TRBV12-5

CDR3: CASSIGTGAYNEQFF
DNA: TGTGCCAGTAGTATAGGTACAGGTGCCTACAATGAGCAGTTCTTC
size: NA
J: TRBJ2-1
D: NA
V: TRBV19

CDR3: CASGPTGSGADTQYF
DNA: TGCGCCAGCGGGCCGACAGGTTCCGGCGCAGATACGCAGTATTTT
size: NA
J: TRBJ2-3
D: NA
V: TRBV5-1

CDR3: CASSEGGLAQYF
DNA: TGTGCCAGCAGTGAAGGGGGACTAGCTCAGTACTTC
size: few
J: TRBJ2-5
D: TRBD2
V: TRBV2

CDR3: CASSPQVYSGNTIYF
DNA: TGTGCCAGTAGCCCCCAGGTCTACTCTGGAAACACCATATATTTT
size: NA
J: TRBJ1-3
D: NA
V: TRBV19

CDR3: CASSLGEPTGGYEQYF
DNA: TGTGCCAGCAGCTTAGGGGAACCGACAGGGGGCTACGAGCAGTACTTC
size: NA
J: TRBJ2-7
D: TRBD1
V: TRBV7-8

CDR3: CASSVSPPDEQFF
DNA: TGTGCCAGCAGCGTATCCCCCCCCGATGAGCAGTTCTTC
size: NA
J: TRBJ2-1
D: NA
V: TRBV9

CDR3: CAWSVFDRFGQPQHF
DNA: TGTGCCTGGAGTGTTTTTGACAGGTTCGGTCAGCCCCAGCATTTT
size: NA
J: TRBJ1-5
D: NA
V: TRBV30

CDR3: CASSLAGDYGELFF
DNA: TGTGCCAGCAGCTTAGCAGGGGATTACGGGGAGCTGTTTTTT
size: NA
J: TRBJ2-2
D: NA
V: TRBV7-2

CDR3: CASSQGAGARSYYGYTF
DNA: TGTGCCAGCAGCCAAGGCGCAGGGGCGAGATCTTACTATGGCTACACCTTC
size: NA
J: TRBJ1-2
D: NA
V: TRBV14

CDR3: CASSLGGTQVGEAFF
DNA: TGTGCCAGCAGCTTAGGAGGCACGCAGGTGGGGGAAGCTTTCTTT
size: NA
J: TRBJ1-1
D: NA
V: TRBV7-2

CDR3: CASSQMTTLYEQYF
DNA: TGTGCCAGCAGCCAAATGACAACCCTTTACGAGCAGTACTTC
size: NA
J: TRBJ2-7
D: NA
V: TRBV2

CDR3: CAWNPGYVFTNTGELFF
DNA: TGTGCCTGGAATCCCGGCTATGTTTTTACGAACACCGGGGAGCTGTTTTTT
size: NA
J: TRBJ2-2
D: NA
V: TRBV30

CDR3: CASSLGQGSDTQYF
DNA: TGTGCCAGCTCCCTGGGGCAGGGATCGGATACGCAGTATTTT
size: few
J: TRBJ2-3
D: NA
V: TRBV2

CDR3: CASSSGSGETAKNIQYF
DNA: TGTGCCAGTAGTAGTGGTTCGGGGGAGACGGCCAAAAACATTCAGTACTTC
size: NA
J: TRBJ2-4
D: NA
V: TRBV19

CDR3: CASSSGTGATGELFF
DNA: TGTGCCAGCAGTTCCGGGACAGGGGCCACCGGGGAGCTGTTTTTT
size: few
J: TRBJ2-2
D: TRBD1
V: TRBV28

CDR3: CAIRRQGALDEQFF
DNA: TGTGCCATCAGGCGACAGGGGGCGCTTGATGAGCAGTTCTTC
size: NA
J: TRBJ2-1
D: TRBD1
V: TRBV10-3

CDR3: CASRAGTVSYEQYF
DNA: TGTGCCAGCAGGGCCGGGACAGTCTCCTACGAGCAGTACTTC
size: NA
J: TRBJ2-7
D: TRBD1
V: TRBV2

CDR3: CASSQAQGRHGYTF
DNA: TGCGCCAGCAGCCAAGCCCAGGGCAGGCATGGCTACACCTTC
size: NA
J: TRBJ1-2
D: NA
V: TRBV4-3

CDR3: CASSLYSGGGTGELFF
DNA: TGTGCCAGCAGCTTGTATTCGGGGGGCGGGACCGGGGAGCTGTTTTTT
size: NA
J: TRBJ2-2
D: NA
V: TRBV5-6

CDR3: CATSRDRRQSGANVLTF
DNA: TGTGCCACCAGCAGAGATAGACGGCAATCTGGGGCCAACGTCCTGACTTTC
size: NA
J: TRBJ2-6
D: NA
V: TRBV15

CDR3: CASSTDRASNQPQHF
DNA: TGCGCCAGCTCAACGGACAGGGCTAGCAATCAGCCCCAGCATTTT
size: NA
J: TRBJ1-5
D: TRBD1
V: TRBV23-1

CDR3: CASSYSGTPHNEQFF
DNA: TGTGCCAGCAGTTACTCGGGGACCCCCCACAATGAGCAGTTCTTC
size: NA
J: TRBJ2-1
D: NA
V: TRBV6-5

CDR3: CASSPGLAGRDEETQYF
DNA: TGTGCCAGCAGCCCCGGACTAGCGGGGAGGGATGAAGAGACCCAGTACTTC
size: NA
J: TRBJ2-5
D: TRBD2
V: TRBV13

CDR3: CASKGTGGNIQYF
DNA: TGTGCCAGCAAAGGGACAGGGGGAAACATTCAGTACTTC
size: NA
J: TRBJ2-4
D: TRBD1
V: TRBV2

CDR3: CASSFGQGYTDTQYF
DNA: TGTGCCAGCAGTTTTGGACAGGGGTACACAGATACGCAGTATTTT
size: NA
J: TRBJ2-3
D: TRBD1
V: TRBV2

CDR3: CASSSAVGTGVGQPQHF
DNA: TGTGCCAGCAGCTCGGCGGTCGGGACAGGGGTCGGTCAGCCCCAGCATTTT
size: NA
J: TRBJ1-5
D: TRBD1
V: TRBV7-2

CDR3: CASSAEDGTQLRTQETQYF
DNA: TGTGCCAGCAGCGCCGAGGATGGGACACAGCTACGAACCCAAGAGACCCAGTACTTC
size: NA
J: TRBJ2-5
D: NA
V: TRBV9